Detailed here is one T cell receptor (beta chain). This entry belongs to a study of technical replicates of blood from several donors. Germline trimming cut 1 base from V and 6 bases from J; bases unmatched to any gene: 10. This CDR3 is 17 amino acids long. Germline assignment: CDR1 LGHNT and CDR2 FRNRAP. Measured with immunoSEQ multiplex PCR; TCRdb has only the in-frame clones, and not every one. The sample lists fewer than 60,000 clones, about 96% seen once, with about 3% in the top ten. The source of this sequence is a human donor in good health. Some clones in this sample may be carry-over from other donors' samples. Sequenced material: PBMCs. This sequence joins TRBV12-5 and TRBJ2-1, with 9 bases matching TRBD2. The CDR3 DNA reads TGTGCTAGTGGTTTGGGCAACCTCGCGGGGGGGCGCAATGAGCAGTTCTTC. Its translation: CASGLGNLAGGRNEQFF.